This T cell receptor (beta chain) was captured in a study of blood T cell repertoires in COVID-19 (dated by TCRdb to the early 2020s). The study in broad terms: Samples covering the acute and convalescent phases of COVID-19 were provided by collaborators in the United States, Italy and Spain. The material from the prospective study consisted of cDNA or gDNA derived from T cells, B-cell-depleted T cells, or PBMCs. Subjects who had been exposed to COVID-19, were actively infected with it, or had recovered from it provided the deeply sampled blood TCRbeta repertoires that made up the dataset. The repertoires were released in a freely available public database meant as a resource for research on the immune response to SARS-CoV-2. Samples were obtained from the ongoing ImmuneRACE study (first 160 participants) and from some 1,300 subjects provided by 6 global collaborators. A de-identified subject ID, COVID-19 status, age in years and sex were almost always included in the sample metadata. Where available, HLA class I and class II types were taken from metadata supplied by the sample provider and were not determined by assay-based typing.

Paper-wide results and their limitations: The amount of clinical and demographic metadata varied by source and participant and was provided uncurated.

About this clone: Its specific antigen is unknown. Base qualities are not at hand, and no much larger clone is one base apart.

The CDR3, cysteine through phenylalanine, is 15 amino acids long. Of all the DNA, just the CDR3 is kept, 45 bases in frame from base 1. At the junction V is shortened by 4 bases and J by 4 bases; bases outside the gene matches: 10. CDR1 is given as GTSNPN and CDR2 as SVGIG, both from the germline V gene (reference sequence). The immunoSEQ Assay, a bias-controlled multiplex PCR, was used to amplify TCRbeta CDR3 regions from genomic DNA. In the paper's pipeline: The number of nucleated cells in each sample was estimated from the amplification of reference gene primers within the assay. To quantify the absolute abundance of each unique TCRbeta CDR3 rearrangement, sequence reads were collapsed and filtered. Productive Simpson clonality was computed per sample as the square root of Simpson's diversity index over productive rearrangements. The source is immuneACCESS, and TCRdb retained only in-frame sequences with V and J called. Part of the clones is not carried over; for the studies checked, unresolved V genes explain less than half of this, and the remainder is unexplained. The V and J calls and clone size come from that table; D and trimming were worked out from the DNA. Present in this sample are 250,000 to 350,000 clones, approximately 81% of which were seen just once. Of the sample, around 2.3% is held by the ten largest clones.

Participants in the prospective study were aged roughly 18 to 89 years, lived in about two dozen United States geographic areas, and enrolled through a virtual design. To assign participants to cohorts, the prospective study relied on clinical history that participants themselves reported in a screening survey and a study questionnaire. Recovered participants in ImmuneRACE Cohort 3 were defined as having two consecutive negative NP/OP PCR tests, clearance from a healthcare professional, or resolution of symptoms. In the prospective study, mobile phlebotomists collected whole blood, serum and a nasopharyngeal or oropharyngeal swab from each participant. Participants in the prospective study had the option to provide additional blood draws and questionnaires over a roughly two-month period. Prospective study blood samples were shipped either frozen or at room temperature before DNA extraction.

The sample taken for sequencing was PBMCs or T cells enriched from blood (not recorded which). The receptor's source is a woman aged 50 to 65 who had recovered from COVID-19. Recombination connected TRBV30 to TRBJ2-3; a stretch of 8 junction bases matches TRBD2. The CDR3 in this case is CAWNGFSGAPDTQYF. The DNA reads TGTGCCTGGAATGGTTTTAGCGGGGCGCCAGATACGCAGTATTTT. Outside the CDR3, residues come from the reference TRBV30 and TRBJ2-3 proteins, so the full variable domain is: SQTIHQWPATLVQPVGSPLSLECTVEGTSNPNLYWYRQAAGRGLQLLFYSVGIGQISSEVPQNLSASRPQDRQFILSSKKLLLSDSGFYLCAWNGFSGAPDTQYFGPGTRLTVL.